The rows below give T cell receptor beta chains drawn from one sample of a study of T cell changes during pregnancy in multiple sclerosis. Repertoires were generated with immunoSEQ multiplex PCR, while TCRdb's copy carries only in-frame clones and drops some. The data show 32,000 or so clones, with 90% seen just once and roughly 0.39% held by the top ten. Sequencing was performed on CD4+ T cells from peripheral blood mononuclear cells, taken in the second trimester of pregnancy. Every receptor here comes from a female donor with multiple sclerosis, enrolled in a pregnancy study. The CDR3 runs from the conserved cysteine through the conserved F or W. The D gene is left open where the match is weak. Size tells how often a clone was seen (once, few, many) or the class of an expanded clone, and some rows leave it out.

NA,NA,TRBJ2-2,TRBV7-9,CASSAPLRDTGELFF,TGTGCCAGCAGCGCACCTCTGAGGGACACCGGGGAGCTGTTTTTT
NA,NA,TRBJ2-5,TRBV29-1,CSVVGGWQAKTVLETQYF,TGCAGCGTTGTTGGGGGGTGGCAAGCGAAGACGGTTTTAGAGACCCAGTACTTC
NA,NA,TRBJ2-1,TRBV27,CASISRGVNEQFF,TGTGCCAGCATCTCCAGGGGAGTCAATGAGCAGTTCTTC
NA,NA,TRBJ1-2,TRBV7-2,CASSLTGPPNYGYTF,TGTGCCAGCAGCCTAACAGGACCTCCTAACTATGGCTACACCTTC
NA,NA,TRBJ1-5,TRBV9,CASSAQQGLEPQHF,TGTGCCAGCAGCGCCCAACAGGGTCTGGAGCCCCAGCATTTT
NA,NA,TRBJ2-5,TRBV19,CASSSGTPLETQYF,TGTGCCAGTAGTTCCGGGACACCATTAGAGACCCAGTACTTC
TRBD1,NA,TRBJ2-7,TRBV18,CASSPGTVSSYEQYF,TGTGCCAGCTCACCAGGGACAGTGTCCTCCTACGAGCAGTACTTC
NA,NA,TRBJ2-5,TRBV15,CATSRVKQPQYF,TGTGCCACCAGCAGAGTGAAGCAACCCCAGTACTTC
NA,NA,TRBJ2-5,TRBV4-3,CASSQDLRGETQYF,TGCGCCAGCAGCCAAGATCTTAGAGGGGAGACCCAGTACTTC
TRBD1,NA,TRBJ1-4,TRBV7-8,CASSALTGYDEKLFF,TGTGCCAGCAGCGCCCTGACAGGGTATGATGAAAAACTGTTTTTT
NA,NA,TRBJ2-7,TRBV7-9,CASSTKGGYEQYF,TGTGCCAGCAGCACTAAAGGGGGCTACGAGCAGTACTTC
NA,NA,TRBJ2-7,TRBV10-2,CASRSGDPQQYF,TGCGCCAGCAGGTCAGGGGACCCGCAGCAGTACTTC
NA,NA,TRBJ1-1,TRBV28,CASSSPDRRSTEAFF,TGTGCCAGCAGTTCCCCAGACAGGCGAAGCACTGAAGCTTTCTTT
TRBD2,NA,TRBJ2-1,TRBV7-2,CASSSGTSGISDEQFF,TGTGCCAGCAGCTCGGGGACTAGCGGGATATCGGATGAGCAGTTCTTC
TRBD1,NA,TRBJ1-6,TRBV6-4,CASSATGESPLHF,TGTGCCAGCAGTGCGACAGGGGAATCACCCCTCCACTTT
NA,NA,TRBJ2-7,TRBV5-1,CASSSSIQVASYEQYF,TGCGCCAGCAGCTCCTCCATACAGGTCGCCTCCTACGAGCAGTACTTC
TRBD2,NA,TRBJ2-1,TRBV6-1,CASRAGDTYNEQFF,TGTGCCAGCAGAGCGGGGGACACCTACAATGAGCAGTTCTTC
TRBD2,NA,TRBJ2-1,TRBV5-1,CASSLTSGSHEQFF,TGCGCCAGCAGCTTGACTAGCGGGAGCCATGAGCAGTTCTTC
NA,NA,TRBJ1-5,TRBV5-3,CARSPRLQVYSNQPQHF,TGTGCCAGAAGCCCCCGCCTCCAGGTGTATAGCAATCAGCCCCAGCATTTT
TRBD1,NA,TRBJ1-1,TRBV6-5,CASSSGQGDTEAFF,TGTGCCAGCAGTTCTGGGCAGGGGGACACTGAAGCTTTCTTT
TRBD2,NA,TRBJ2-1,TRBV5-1,CASSSAGVINEQFF,TGCGCCAGCAGTTCGGCGGGAGTGATCAATGAGCAGTTCTTC
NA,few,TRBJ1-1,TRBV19,CASSSYTEAFF,TGTGCCAGTTCCTCGTACACTGAAGCTTTCTTT
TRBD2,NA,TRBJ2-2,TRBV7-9,CASSLAGGGTGELFF,TGTGCCAGCAGCTTGGCGGGAGGGGGCACCGGGGAGCTGTTTTTT
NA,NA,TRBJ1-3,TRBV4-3,CASGQPGNTIYF,TGCGCCAGCGGGCAGCCTGGAAACACCATATATTTT
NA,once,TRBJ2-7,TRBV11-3,CASSLTTGYEQYF,TGTGCCAGCAGCTTAACTACAGGCTACGAGCAGTACTTC
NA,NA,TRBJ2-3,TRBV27,CASSFTVRSTQYF,TGTGCCAGCAGTTTCACGGTTCGGAGCACGCAGTATTTT
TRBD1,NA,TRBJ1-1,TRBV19,CASSIQGAQTEAFF,TGTGCCAGTAGTATTCAGGGGGCGCAGACTGAAGCTTTCTTT
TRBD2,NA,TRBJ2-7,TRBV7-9,CASSPRGGMEYEQYF,TGTGCCAGCAGCCCCCGGGGGGGGATGGAGTACGAGCAGTACTTC
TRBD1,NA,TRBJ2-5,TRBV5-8,CASSLGGTGKETQYF,TGTGCCAGCAGCTTGGGGGGGACAGGGAAAGAGACCCAGTACTTC
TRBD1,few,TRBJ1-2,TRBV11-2,CASSSLVGRGQGIGYTF,TGTGCCAGCAGCTCCTTAGTAGGCCGCGGACAGGGGATCGGCTACACCTTC
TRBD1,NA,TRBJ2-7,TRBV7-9,CASSSRDRTPYEQYF,TGTGCCAGCAGCTCCCGGGACAGAACTCCCTACGAGCAGTACTTC
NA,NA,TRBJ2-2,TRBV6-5,CASSYSTGAGTGELFF,TGTGCCAGCAGTTACTCGACGGGAGCGGGCACCGGGGAGCTGTTTTTT
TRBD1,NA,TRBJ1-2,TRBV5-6,CASSGDSNYGYTF,TGTGCCAGCAGTGGGGACAGCAACTATGGCTACACCTTC
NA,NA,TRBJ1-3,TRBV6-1,CASSEVGLGNTIYF,TGTGCCAGCAGTGAAGTGGGGCTTGGAAACACCATATATTTT
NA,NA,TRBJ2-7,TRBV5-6,CASAKQADEQYF,TGTGCCAGCGCCAAGCAGGCCGACGAGCAGTACTTC
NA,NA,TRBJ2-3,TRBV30,CAWDGRGDTQYF,TGTGCCTGGGATGGGCGGGGAGATACGCAGTATTTT
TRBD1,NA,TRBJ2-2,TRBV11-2,CASSLQGASGELFF,TGTGCCAGCAGCTTGCAGGGGGCCTCCGGGGAGCTGTTTTTT
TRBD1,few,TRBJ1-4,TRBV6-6,CASTSTGTGPKKLFF,TGTGCCAGCACCTCTACGGGGACAGGCCCTAAAAAACTGTTTTTT
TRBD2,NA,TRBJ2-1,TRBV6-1,CASSEELAEPYNEQFF,TGTGCCAGCAGTGAAGAACTAGCGGAGCCCTACAATGAGCAGTTCTTC
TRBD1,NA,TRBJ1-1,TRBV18,CASSPGQGTNTEAFF,TGTGCCAGCTCACCGGGACAGGGGACGAACACTGAAGCTTTCTTT
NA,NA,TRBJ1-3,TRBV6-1,CAGNREPEHTIYF,TGTGCCGGAAACAGGGAACCGGAGCACACCATATATTTT
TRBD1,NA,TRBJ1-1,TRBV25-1,CASSRTGNTEAFF,TGTGCCAGCAGTAGGACAGGGAACACTGAAGCTTTCTTT
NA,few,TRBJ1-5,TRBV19,CASSIGAGGNQPQHF,TGTGCCAGTAGTATTGGGGCAGGCGGTAATCAGCCCCAGCATTTT
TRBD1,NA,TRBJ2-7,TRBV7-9,CASSSYMGQGGTYEQYF,TGTGCCAGCAGCTCGTATATGGGACAGGGGGGCACCTACGAGCAGTACTTC
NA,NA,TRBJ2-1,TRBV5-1,CASSFSGLVYEQFF,TGCGCCAGCAGCTTTTCGGGACTGGTTTACGAGCAGTTCTTC
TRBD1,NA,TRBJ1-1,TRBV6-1,CASSEDRGHQAFF,TGTGCCAGCAGTGAAGACAGGGGTCACCAAGCTTTCTTT
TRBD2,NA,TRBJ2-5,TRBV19,CASSMRGLAGAPKETQYF,TGTGCCAGTAGTATGCGCGGACTAGCGGGGGCCCCCAAGGAGACCCAGTACTTC
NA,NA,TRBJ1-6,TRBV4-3,CASSQEGGGVNSPLHF,TGCGCCAGCAGCCAAGAGGGCGGAGGGGTTAATTCACCCCTCCACTTT
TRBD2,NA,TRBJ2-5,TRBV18,CASSPRTSFETQYF,TGTGCCAGCTCACCGAGGACTAGCTTCGAGACCCAGTACTTC
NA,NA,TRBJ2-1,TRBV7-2,CASSLSGDYNEQFF,TGTGCCAGCAGCTTGAGCGGAGACTACAATGAGCAGTTCTTC